The sequence of this T cell receptor (beta chain) was determined in a study of regulatory T cells in long-lasting Graves disease. CDR1 is DFQATT and CDR2 is SNEGSKA in the germline V gene (reference sequence). CDR3 length: 15 amino acids. Trimming removed 6 bases from V and 5 bases from J; junction bases left unmatched: 13. Noted time point: newly diagnosed GD, antithyroid drugs for less than 3 months. Extracted RNA from PBMCs served as the source of the TCR library. With iRepertoire HTBI primers and Arm-PCR of CDR3 regions, TCR beta libraries were built. From the multiplex PCR reads, TCRdb called clonotypes with MiXCR, one entry per CDR3 protein. Of hundreds of thousands of distinct CDR3 sequences listed, roughly 15% are singletons. The sample also formed part of further work on T cells in Graves' hyperthyroidism and ophthalmopathy.

The genes are TRBV20-1 and TRBJ2-5; TRBD1 matches 9 bases. Material: peripheral blood mononuclear cells (PBMCs), obtained at new diagnosis, from a patient treated with antithyroid drugs. This TCR was recovered from a woman aged 30 to 39 with Graves disease. This CDR3 reads CSAEPGQGLGETQYF. Written as DNA, the CDR3 is TGCAGTGCGGAGCCGGGACAGGGACTTGGGGAGACCCAGTACTTC.